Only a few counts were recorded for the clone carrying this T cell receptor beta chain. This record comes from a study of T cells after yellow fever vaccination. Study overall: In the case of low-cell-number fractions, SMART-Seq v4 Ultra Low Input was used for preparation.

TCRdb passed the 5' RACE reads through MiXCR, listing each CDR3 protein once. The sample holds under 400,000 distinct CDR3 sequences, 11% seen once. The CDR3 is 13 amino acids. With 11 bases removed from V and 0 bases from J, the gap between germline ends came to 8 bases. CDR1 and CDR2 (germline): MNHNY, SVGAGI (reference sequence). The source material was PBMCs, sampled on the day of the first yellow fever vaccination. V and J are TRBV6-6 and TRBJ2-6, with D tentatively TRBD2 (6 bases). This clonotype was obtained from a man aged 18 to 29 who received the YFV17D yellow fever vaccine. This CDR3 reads CAGLNSGANVLTF. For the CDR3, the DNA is TGTGCCGGACTAAACTCTGGGGCCAACGTCCTGACTTTC.